This is a list of T cell receptor beta chains from one sample in a study of radiotherapy plus CTLA-4 blockade in lung cancer. The repertoire was sequenced with immunoSEQ multiplex PCR; TCRdb's copy has only in-frame clones and lacks some. The repertoire includes about 97,000 clones, roughly 74% of them detected once, and around 2.7% sits in the top ten. The sequencing used peripheral blood, collected from a patient treated with radiotherapy plus ipilimumab. Receptors were obtained from a human donor with non-small cell lung cancer who had a partial response to radiotherapy plus ipilimumab. Some clones in this sample may be carry-over from other donors' samples. CDR3s include the opening cysteine and the closing phenylalanine or tryptophan. D genes are given only for firm matches. Size is omitted from some rows. Given values are once, few, many or a class for expanded clones.

j_gene: TRBJ1-5
abundance: .
len: 13
d_gene: .
v_gene: TRBV19
CDR3aa: CASSIDPSQPQHF
CDR3nt: TGTGCCAGTAGTATAGATCCATCTCAGCCCCAGCATTTT

j_gene: TRBJ2-2
abundance: .
len: 15
d_gene: .
v_gene: TRBV6-1
CDR3aa: CASSRGAQNTGELFF
CDR3nt: TGTGCCAGCAGTCGGGGGGCCCAGAACACCGGGGAGCTGTTTTTT

j_gene: TRBJ2-4
abundance: .
len: 14
d_gene: TRBD1
v_gene: TRBV5-1
CDR3aa: CASSWRQGGDIQYF
CDR3nt: TGCGCCAGCAGCTGGAGACAGGGTGGGGACATTCAGTACTTC

j_gene: TRBJ1-6
abundance: few
len: 16
d_gene: .
v_gene: TRBV5-4
CDR3aa: CASGLPRGDDNSPLHF
CDR3nt: TGTGCCAGCGGTCTCCCCAGGGGAGACGATAATTCACCCCTCCACTTT

j_gene: TRBJ2-1
abundance: .
len: 16
d_gene: TRBD2
v_gene: TRBV2
CDR3aa: CASSHGLAGPYNEQFF
CDR3nt: TGTGCCAGCAGCCATGGACTAGCGGGACCTTACAATGAGCAGTTCTTC

j_gene: TRBJ2-5
abundance: .
len: 15
d_gene: .
v_gene: TRBV28
CDR3aa: CASTQGYVRPETQYF
CDR3nt: TGTGCCAGCACTCAGGGGTATGTGAGGCCAGAGACCCAGTACTTC

j_gene: TRBJ2-1
abundance: .
len: 14
d_gene: .
v_gene: TRBV5-5
CDR3aa: CASSLDWAYNEQFF
CDR3nt: TGTGCCAGCAGCTTGGATTGGGCTTACAATGAGCAGTTCTTC

j_gene: TRBJ1-2
abundance: .
len: 14
d_gene: TRBD1
v_gene: TRBV7-9
CDR3aa: CASSQTGEGYGYTF
CDR3nt: TGTGCCAGCAGCCAGACAGGGGAGGGCTATGGCTACACCTTC

j_gene: TRBJ1-1
abundance: once
len: 14
d_gene: .
v_gene: TRBV11-3
CDR3aa: CASTAIAVGTEAFF
CDR3nt: TGTGCCAGCACTGCGATCGCGGTGGGCACTGAAGCTTTCTTT

j_gene: TRBJ1-1
abundance: .
len: 13
d_gene: .
v_gene: TRBV6-1
CDR3aa: CASRTRMNTEAFF
CDR3nt: TGTGCCAGCCGCACACGTATGAACACTGAAGCTTTCTTT

j_gene: TRBJ2-3
abundance: .
len: 14
d_gene: TRBD1
v_gene: TRBV5-1
CDR3aa: CASSVGQGYDTQYF
CDR3nt: TGCGCCAGCAGCGTCGGACAGGGTTACGATACGCAGTATTTT

j_gene: TRBJ2-5
abundance: .
len: 14
d_gene: TRBD1
v_gene: TRBV11-1
CDR3aa: CASSRGQGEETQYF
CDR3nt: TGTGCCAGCAGCAGGGGACAGGGCGAAGAGACCCAGTACTTC

j_gene: TRBJ2-1
abundance: once
len: 15
d_gene: .
v_gene: TRBV30
CDR3aa: CAWRPDSGSYNEQFF
CDR3nt: TGTGCCTGGAGACCTGATAGCGGAAGCTACAATGAGCAATTCTTC

j_gene: TRBJ1-1
abundance: .
len: 16
d_gene: TRBD1
v_gene: TRBV6-6
CDR3aa: CASSYSGLGQGGEAFF
CDR3nt: TGTGCCAGCAGTTACTCGGGACTGGGACAGGGAGGTGAAGCTTTCTTT

j_gene: TRBJ2-1
abundance: .
len: 15
d_gene: TRBD2
v_gene: TRBV19
CDR3aa: CASSIDSGTYNEQFF
CDR3nt: TGTGCCAGTAGTATTGACAGCGGGACCTACAATGAGCAGTTCTTC

j_gene: TRBJ2-2
abundance: few
len: 17
d_gene: .
v_gene: TRBV9
CDR3aa: CASSVAGLGPNTGELFF
CDR3nt: TGTGCCAGCAGCGTAGCTGGGCTCGGCCCGAACACCGGGGAGCTGTTTTTT

j_gene: TRBJ2-7
abundance: .
len: 13
d_gene: .
v_gene: TRBV7-3
CDR3aa: CASSLTGAGEQYF
CDR3nt: TGTGCCAGCAGCTTAACTGGAGCTGGGGAGCAGTACTTC

j_gene: TRBJ2-3
abundance: few
len: 16
d_gene: .
v_gene: TRBV5-8
CDR3aa: CASSFRASLSTDTQYF
CDR3nt: TGTGCCAGCAGCTTCAGAGCTAGCCTGTCTACAGATACGCAGTATTTT

j_gene: TRBJ2-3
abundance: .
len: 14
d_gene: .
v_gene: TRBV5-1
CDR3aa: CASSLAGKGDTQYF
CDR3nt: TGCGCCAGCAGCTTGGCCGGGAAGGGCGATACGCAGTATTTT

j_gene: TRBJ1-2
abundance: .
len: 16
d_gene: .
v_gene: TRBV19
CDR3aa: CASRKPGPSGDYGYTF
CDR3nt: TGTGCCAGTAGGAAACCGGGGCCATCAGGGGACTATGGCTACACCTTC

j_gene: TRBJ2-7
abundance: .
len: 13
d_gene: .
v_gene: TRBV19
CDR3aa: CASSMSVRAQEYF
CDR3nt: TGTGCCAGTAGTATGAGCGTCAGGGCACAGGAGTACTTC

j_gene: TRBJ2-5
abundance: .
len: 15
d_gene: .
v_gene: TRBV2
CDR3aa: CASSAGLGGSETQYF
CDR3nt: TGTGCCAGCAGCGCAGGACTAGGGGGGTCGGAGACCCAGTACTTC

j_gene: TRBJ2-1
abundance: few
len: 15
d_gene: .
v_gene: TRBV6-6
CDR3aa: CASSYEGLRQNEQFF
CDR3nt: TGTGCCAGCAGTTACGAGGGATTACGGCAGAATGAGCAGTTCTTC

j_gene: TRBJ2-2
abundance: few
len: 16
d_gene: .
v_gene: TRBV13
CDR3aa: CASSLRGSANTGELFF
CDR3nt: TGTGCCAGCAGCTTAAGGGGCTCTGCGAACACCGGGGAGCTGTTTTTT

j_gene: TRBJ2-5
abundance: .
len: 14
d_gene: .
v_gene: TRBV7-2
CDR3aa: CASSLGGPQETQYF
CDR3nt: TGTGCCAGCAGCTTAGGTGGGCCCCAAGAGACCCAGTACTTC

j_gene: TRBJ1-5
abundance: .
len: 15
d_gene: .
v_gene: TRBV5-1
CDR3aa: CASLQGGRCNQPQHF
CDR3nt: TGCGCCAGCCTCCAGGGAGGCCGATGCAATCAGCCCCAGCATTTT

j_gene: TRBJ1-1
abundance: .
len: 13
d_gene: .
v_gene: TRBV11-2
CDR3aa: CASSLEMNTEAFF
CDR3nt: TGTGCCAGCAGCTTGGAGATGAACACTGAAGCTTTCTTT

j_gene: TRBJ1-2
abundance: few
len: 13
d_gene: .
v_gene: TRBV28
CDR3aa: CASSETANYGYTF
CDR3nt: TGTGCCAGCAGTGAGACAGCTAACTATGGCTACACCTTC

j_gene: TRBJ1-2
abundance: .
len: 15
d_gene: TRBD1
v_gene: TRBV9
CDR3aa: CASSQGTGERRGYTF
CDR3nt: TGTGCCAGCAGCCAAGGGACAGGCGAGAGGAGAGGCTACACCTTC

j_gene: TRBJ2-1
abundance: .
len: 16
d_gene: TRBD2
v_gene: TRBV15
CDR3aa: CATSRDTTSGSYEQFF
CDR3nt: TGTGCCACCAGCAGAGATACCACTAGCGGGAGCTATGAGCAGTTCTTC

j_gene: TRBJ2-7
abundance: few
len: 14
d_gene: .
v_gene: TRBV28
CDR3aa: CASSSTGSSYEQYF
CDR3nt: TGTGCCAGCAGTTCAACAGGGAGCTCCTACGAGCAGTACTTC

j_gene: TRBJ1-1
abundance: .
len: 14
d_gene: .
v_gene: TRBV6-1
CDR3aa: CASSETGPFTEAFF
CDR3nt: TGTGCCAGCAGTGAAACAGGGCCTTTCACTGAAGCTTTCTTT

j_gene: TRBJ2-2
abundance: few
len: 14
d_gene: .
v_gene: TRBV18
CDR3aa: CASSPSGDTGELFF
CDR3nt: TGTGCCAGCTCACCATCGGGTGACACCGGGGAGCTGTTTTTT

j_gene: TRBJ1-2
abundance: .
len: 14
d_gene: .
v_gene: TRBV28
CDR3aa: CASSLNGENYGYTF
CDR3nt: TGTGCCAGCAGTTTAAACGGAGAAAACTATGGCTACACCTTC

j_gene: TRBJ2-5
abundance: .
len: 13
d_gene: .
v_gene: TRBV18
CDR3aa: CASSPGVQETQYF
CDR3nt: TGTGCCAGCTCACCCGGAGTACAAGAGACCCAGTACTTC

j_gene: TRBJ2-1
abundance: once
len: 16
d_gene: .
v_gene: TRBV11-2
CDR3aa: CASSSLLRARYNEQFF
CDR3nt: TGTGCCAGCAGCTCGTTGCTGAGGGCGAGGTACAATGAGCAGTTCTTC

j_gene: TRBJ2-1
abundance: .
len: 15
d_gene: .
v_gene: TRBV28
CDR3aa: CASSPTGTPRDEQFF
CDR3nt: TGTGCCAGCAGTCCAACCGGGACACCGAGGGATGAGCAGTTCTTC

j_gene: TRBJ1-1
abundance: .
len: 14
d_gene: TRBD1
v_gene: TRBV7-3
CDR3aa: CASSLNPGTEEAFF
CDR3nt: TGTGCCAGCAGCTTAAACCCCGGGACAGAGGAAGCTTTCTTT

j_gene: TRBJ2-3
abundance: .
len: 14
d_gene: .
v_gene: TRBV4-3
CDR3aa: CASSQFRGWFGQYF
CDR3nt: TGCGCCAGCAGCCAATTTCGAGGCTGGTTTGGGCAGTATTTT

j_gene: TRBJ1-5
abundance: .
len: 13
d_gene: .
v_gene: TRBV27
CDR3aa: CASSLTGNQPQHF
CDR3nt: TGTGCCAGCAGCCTCACAGGGAATCAGCCCCAGCATTTT

j_gene: TRBJ2-2
abundance: .
len: 15
d_gene: TRBD2
v_gene: TRBV10-1
CDR3aa: CASSSGTSGSGELFF
CDR3nt: TGCGCCAGCAGTAGCGGGACTAGCGGGAGCGGGGAGCTGTTTTTT

j_gene: TRBJ2-3
abundance: .
len: 14
d_gene: .
v_gene: TRBV7-3
CDR3aa: CASSALESTDTQYF
CDR3nt: TGTGCCAGCAGCGCACTTGAAAGCACAGATACGCAGTATTTT

j_gene: TRBJ2-3
abundance: once
len: 16
d_gene: TRBD2
v_gene: TRBV9
CDR3aa: CASSVSSGGGTDTQYF
CDR3nt: TGTGCCAGCAGCGTATCTTCGGGGGGGGGCACAGATACGCAGTATTTT

j_gene: TRBJ2-5
abundance: once
len: 15
d_gene: .
v_gene: TRBV28
CDR3aa: CASSLAYSYLETQYF
CDR3nt: TGTGCCAGCAGTTTGGCGTACAGTTATCTGGAGACCCAGTACTTC

j_gene: TRBJ1-1
abundance: .
len: 13
d_gene: TRBD1
v_gene: TRBV29-1
CDR3aa: CSVGTGGNTEAFF
CDR3nt: TGCAGCGTTGGGACAGGGGGCAACACTGAAGCTTTCTTT

j_gene: TRBJ1-4
abundance: few
len: 16
d_gene: TRBD1
v_gene: TRBV28
CDR3aa: CASSYAGRGLVEKLFF
CDR3nt: TGTGCCAGCAGTTATGCAGGAAGGGGGCTGGTTGAAAAACTGTTTTTT

j_gene: TRBJ1-5
abundance: once
len: 14
d_gene: TRBD1
v_gene: TRBV5-8
CDR3aa: CASSWGQVNQPQHF
CDR3nt: TGTGCCAGCAGTTGGGGACAGGTCAATCAGCCCCAGCATTTT

j_gene: TRBJ2-5
abundance: few
len: 15
d_gene: .
v_gene: TRBV2
CDR3aa: CASRRWTGAGETQYF
CDR3nt: TGTGCCAGCAGGAGGTGGACGGGAGCTGGCGAGACCCAGTACTTC

j_gene: TRBJ1-2
abundance: .
len: 18
d_gene: TRBD1
v_gene: TRBV19
CDR3aa: CASSIGPTGRNAYYGYTF
CDR3nt: TGTGCCAGTAGTATCGGGCCGACAGGGCGTAACGCTTACTATGGCTACACCTTC

j_gene: TRBJ2-7
abundance: .
len: 13
d_gene: .
v_gene: TRBV6-6
CDR3aa: CASSYSNRAEQYF
CDR3nt: TGTGCCAGCAGTTACTCGAACAGGGCCGAGCAGTACTTC

j_gene: TRBJ2-1
abundance: .
len: 14
d_gene: TRBD2
v_gene: TRBV11-2
CDR3aa: CASSLSSGRNEQFF
CDR3nt: TGTGCCAGCAGCTTATCTAGCGGGAGAAATGAGCAGTTCTTC

j_gene: TRBJ2-3
abundance: .
len: 15
d_gene: TRBD2
v_gene: TRBV28
CDR3aa: CASTPGGSRTDTQYF
CDR3nt: TGTGCCAGCACTCCCGGGGGGTCTCGCACAGATACGCAGTATTTT

j_gene: TRBJ2-7
abundance: few
len: 12
d_gene: .
v_gene: TRBV2
CDR3aa: CASSDNSYEQYF
CDR3nt: TGTGCCAGCAGTGACAACTCCTACGAGCAGTACTTC

j_gene: TRBJ2-1
abundance: .
len: 13
d_gene: .
v_gene: TRBV5-1
CDR3aa: CASSVAIDNEQFF
CDR3nt: TGCGCCAGCAGCGTCGCCATAGACAATGAGCAGTTCTTC

j_gene: TRBJ2-3
abundance: many
len: 14
d_gene: TRBD1
v_gene: TRBV19
CDR3aa: CASAGGLATDTQYF
CDR3nt: TGTGCCAGTGCAGGGGGCTTGGCCACAGATACGCAGTATTTT